Described below is a single TCR beta chain sequence and its context. Its cognate antigen is unknown. This specimen belongs to a study of cytomegalovirus exposure and HLA in healthy donors. Study results and limitations: That first-cohort TCR clusters tended to co-occur in the 95 to 150 validation repertoires was found in a later analysis.

Assay: immunoSEQ multiplex PCR; the TCRdb copy retains only in-frame clones and omits some. The sample lists about 160,000 clones, 89% occurring once. Between the trimmed V and J ends, which lost 0 bases and 3 bases, there was a span of 9 bases. Germline CDR1 and CDR2: SGHTA and FQGNSA. CDR3 length equals 15 residues. The origin of this receptor is a young woman in good health and CMV-seropositive. The sample taken for sequencing was PBMCs. The J gene is TRBJ2-1, the V gene TRBV7-2; D not resolved. CDR3 loop: CASSLAAPLYNEQFF. CDR3 bases: TGTGCCAGCAGCTTAGCGGCTCCGCTCTACAATGAGCAGTTCTTC.